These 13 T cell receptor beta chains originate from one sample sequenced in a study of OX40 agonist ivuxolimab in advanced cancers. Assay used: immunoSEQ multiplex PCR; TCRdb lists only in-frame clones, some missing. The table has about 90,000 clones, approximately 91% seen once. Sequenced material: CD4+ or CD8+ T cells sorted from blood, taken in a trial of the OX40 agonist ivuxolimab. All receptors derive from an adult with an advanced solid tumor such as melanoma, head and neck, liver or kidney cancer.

The CDR3 reads CASSRTSGSYNEQFF. In DNA form, the CDR3 reads TGTGCCAGCAGCCGGACTAGCGGTTCCTACAATGAGCAGTTCTTC. The chain links TRBV7-3 to TRBJ2-1; TRBD2 agrees at 10 bases. This CDR3 spans 15 amino acids. Trimming cost V 5 bases and J 1 base; bases outside gene matches: 2. CDR1 is SGHTA, CDR2 FQGTGA, per germline.

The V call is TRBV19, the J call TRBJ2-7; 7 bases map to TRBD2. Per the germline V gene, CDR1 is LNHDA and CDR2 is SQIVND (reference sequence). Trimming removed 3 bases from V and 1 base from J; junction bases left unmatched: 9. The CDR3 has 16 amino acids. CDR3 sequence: CASSMLAGEGSYEQYF. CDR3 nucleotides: TGTGCCAGTAGTATGCTTGCGGGAGAGGGGTCCTACGAGCAGTACTTC.

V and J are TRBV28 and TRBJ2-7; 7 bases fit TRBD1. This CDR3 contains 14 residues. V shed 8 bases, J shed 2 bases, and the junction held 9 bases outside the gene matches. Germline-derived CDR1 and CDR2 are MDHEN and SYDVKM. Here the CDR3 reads CASVGAQGPYEQYF. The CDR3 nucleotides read TGTGCCAGCGTAGGGGCACAGGGGCCCTACGAGCAGTACTTC.

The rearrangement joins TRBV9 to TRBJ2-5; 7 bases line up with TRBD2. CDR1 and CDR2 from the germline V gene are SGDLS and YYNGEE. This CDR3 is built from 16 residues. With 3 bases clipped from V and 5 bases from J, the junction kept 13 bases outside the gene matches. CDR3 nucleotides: TGTGCCAGCAGCGCGGGGGGTCTAGCCGGCCCCGAGACCCAGTACTTC. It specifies CASSAGGLAGPETQYF.

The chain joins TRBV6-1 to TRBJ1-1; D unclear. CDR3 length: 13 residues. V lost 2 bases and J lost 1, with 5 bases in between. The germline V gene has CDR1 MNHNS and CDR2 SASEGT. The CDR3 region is CASSELGNTEAFF. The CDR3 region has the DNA TGTGCCAGCAGTGAATTGGGGAACACTGAAGCTTTCTTT.

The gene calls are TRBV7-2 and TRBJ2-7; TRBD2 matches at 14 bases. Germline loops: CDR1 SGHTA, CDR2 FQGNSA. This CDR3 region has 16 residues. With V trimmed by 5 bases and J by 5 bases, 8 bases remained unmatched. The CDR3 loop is CASSPGLAGVGNEQYF. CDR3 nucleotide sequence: TGTGCCAGCAGCCCGGGACTAGCGGGAGTAGGAAACGAGCAGTACTTC.

The chain's CDR3 is CASTPGTSREQYF. Here the CDR3 DNA reads TGTGCCAGCACCCCTGGGACTAGCCGCGAGCAGTACTTC. The genes are TRBV28 and TRBJ2-7, with 9 bases identical to TRBD2. The CDR3 length is 13 residues. The germline V gene has CDR1 MDHEN and CDR2 SYDVKM. Trimming removed 7 bases from V and 6 bases from J; junction bases left unmatched: 7.

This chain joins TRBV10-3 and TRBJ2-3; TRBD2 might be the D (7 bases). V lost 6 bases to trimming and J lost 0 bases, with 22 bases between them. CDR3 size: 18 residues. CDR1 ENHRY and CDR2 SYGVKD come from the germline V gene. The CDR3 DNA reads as TGTGCCATCAGGCCCAGGGGTTTGGGCGGGGGTAGCACAGATACGCAGTATTTT. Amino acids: CAIRPRGLGGGSTDTQYF.

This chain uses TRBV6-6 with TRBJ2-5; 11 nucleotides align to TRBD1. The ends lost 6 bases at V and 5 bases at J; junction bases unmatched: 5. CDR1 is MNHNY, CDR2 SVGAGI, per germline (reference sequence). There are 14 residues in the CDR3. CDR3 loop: CASSGTGGTETQYF. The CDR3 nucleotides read TGTGCCAGCAGCGGGACAGGGGGAACCGAGACCCAGTACTTC.

Here the CDR3 reads CSVKEDRVLNEQFF. In DNA form, the CDR3 reads TGCAGCGTAAAGGAGGACAGGGTGCTAAATGAGCAGTTCTTC. The rearrangement joins TRBV29-1 to TRBJ2-1, with 8 bases fitting TRBD1. The CDR3 sequence is 14 residues long. V shed 6 bases, J shed 7 bases, and the junction held 11 bases outside the gene matches. Germline values: CDR1 SQVTM, CDR2 ANQGSEA.

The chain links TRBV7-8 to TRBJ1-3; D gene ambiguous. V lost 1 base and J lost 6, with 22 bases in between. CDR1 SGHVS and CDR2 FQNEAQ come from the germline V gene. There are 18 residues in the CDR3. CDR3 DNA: TGTGCCAGCAGCTTAGAGGGTAGAGGAAGTCTCCTCGAAAACACCATATATTTT. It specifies CASSLEGRGSLLENTIYF.

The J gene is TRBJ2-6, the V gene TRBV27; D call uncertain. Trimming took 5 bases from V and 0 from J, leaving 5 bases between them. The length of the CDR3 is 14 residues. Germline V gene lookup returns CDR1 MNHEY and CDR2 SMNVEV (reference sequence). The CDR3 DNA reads TGTGCCAGCAGTCCCGACTCTGGGGCCAACGTCCTGACTTTC. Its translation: CASSPDSGANVLTF.

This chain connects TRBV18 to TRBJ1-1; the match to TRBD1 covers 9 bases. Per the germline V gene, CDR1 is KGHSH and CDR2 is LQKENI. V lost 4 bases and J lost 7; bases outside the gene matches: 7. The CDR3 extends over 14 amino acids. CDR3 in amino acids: CASSLMGQGLEAFF. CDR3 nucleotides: TGTGCCAGCTCACTAATGGGACAGGGCCTTGAAGCTTTCTTT.